This is a list of T cell receptor beta chains from one sample in a study of identical twins. TCRdb processed the 5' RACE reads anew with MiXCR; each CDR3 protein has one entry. The data contain about 660,000 distinct CDR3 sequences, around 8.6% of them singletons. These sequences were also reported in another study, on yellow fever vaccine responses in identical twins.

Material for sequencing was PBMCs. Source of these receptors: a young woman in good health. Both conserved end residues are part of each CDR3. Each record gives: V gene, CDR3 length, D gene, J gene, clone size, CDR3 protein, CDR3 DNA. A D gene is named only where the DNA matches it firmly. Rows may omit the clone size; those that give it use once, few, many or a size class.

TRBV12-3/TRBV12-4,17,NA,TRBJ2-7,few,CASSLSLGAAQAGEQYF,TGTGCCAGCAGTTTAAGTCTTGGGGCAGCCCAAGCAGGGGAGCAGTACTTC
TRBV29-1,10,NA,TRBJ2-7,few,CSVEQGEQYF,TGCAGCGTTGAACAGGGCGAGCAGTACTTC
TRBV6-5,16,TRBD1,TRBJ1-2,few,CASSYDGTGAGYGYTF,TGTGCCAGCAGTTACGATGGGACAGGGGCGGGCTATGGCTACACCTTC
TRBV5-1,16,TRBD2,TRBJ2-3,many,CASSDPLAGVTDTQYF,TGCGCCAGCAGCGACCCACTGGCGGGGGTCACAGATACGCAGTATTTT
TRBV12-3/TRBV12-4,16,TRBD1,TRBJ2-2,few,CASSQGSGTGTGELFF,TGTGCCAGCAGTCAGGGGTCGGGGACAGGGACCGGGGAGCTGTTTTTT
TRBV15,16,TRBD1,TRBJ2-1,many,CATSRPGQALYNEQFF,TGTGCCACCAGCAGACCGGGACAGGCCCTATACAATGAGCAGTTCTTC
TRBV3-1,16,TRBD2,TRBJ2-5,few,CASSQRSSGDQETQYF,TGTGCCAGCAGCCAGAGGAGTAGCGGGGACCAAGAGACCCAGTACTTC
TRBV20-1,14,TRBD1,TRBJ1-4,NA,CSTKLEGQGEKLFF,TGCAGCACGAAATTGGAGGGACAGGGTGAAAAACTGTTTTTT
TRBV18,15,TRBD1,TRBJ2-7,few,CASSPTAGTGVEQYF,TGTGCCAGCTCACCAACAGCGGGGACAGGGGTCGAGCAGTACTTC
TRBV7-9,15,TRBD2,TRBJ2-3,few,CASYRTSGNTDTQYF,TGTGCCAGCTACCGGACTAGCGGGAACACAGATACGCAGTATTTT
TRBV4-2,13,NA,TRBJ2-7,few,CASSQEFAREQYF,TGTGCCAGCAGCCAAGAATTTGCCCGTGAGCAGTACTTC
TRBV4-3,17,TRBD2,TRBJ2-1,NA,CASSLSTSGSSYNEQFF,TGCGCCAGCAGCCTTTCGACTAGCGGGAGCTCCTACAATGAGCAGTTCTTC
TRBV20-1,15,NA,TRBJ1-6,NA,CSARASAEANSPLHF,TGCAGTGCTAGGGCGTCGGCCGAGGCTAATTCACCCCTCCACTTT
TRBV7-8,14,TRBD2,TRBJ2-1,many,CASSFLRGEGEQFF,TGTGCCAGCAGCTTTTTGCGGGGGGAGGGTGAGCAGTTCTTC
TRBV24-1,15,NA,TRBJ2-5,NA,CATSSRDRTQETQYF,TGTGCCACCAGTTCCCGAGACAGAACACAAGAGACCCAGTACTTC
TRBV29-1,14,NA,TRBJ2-5,many,CSVAGTVVAETQYF,TGCAGCGTTGCCGGGACTGTAGTGGCAGAGACCCAGTACTTC
TRBV5-6,15,TRBD1,TRBJ2-1,NA,CASSLGDRPAHEQFF,TGTGCCAGCAGCTTGGGGGACAGGCCGGCCCATGAGCAGTTCTTC
TRBV5-1,15,NA,TRBJ1-4,many,CASSLSTSEGEKLFF,TGCGCCAGCAGCTTGAGTACCTCGGAGGGTGAAAAACTGTTTTTT
TRBV25-1,18,TRBD1,TRBJ1-2,few,CASSVGQGVSYWNYGYTF,TGTGCCAGCAGCGTGGGACAGGGTGTATCCTATTGGAACTATGGCTACACCTTC
TRBV12-3/TRBV12-4,14,NA,TRBJ1-6,NA,CASSFKGNNSPLHF,TGTGCCAGCAGTTTCAAAGGGAATAATTCACCCCTCCACTTT
TRBV14,17,NA,TRBJ1-4,few,CASSQDWSGAINEKLFF,TGTGCCAGCAGCCAAGATTGGTCGGGGGCAATTAATGAAAAACTGTTTTTT
TRBV20-1,14,NA,TRBJ1-6,few,CSAIRPGSGSPLHF,TGCAGTGCGATACGACCAGGGTCTGGTTCACCCCTCCACTTT
TRBV5-6,16,TRBD2,TRBJ2-5,NA,CASSPLAGVSLETQYF,TGTGCCAGCAGCCCCCTGGCGGGAGTGTCATTAGAGACCCAGTACTTC
TRBV20-1,12,NA,TRBJ2-3,few,CSARDMLDTQYF,TGCAGTGCTAGAGATATGTTGGATACGCAGTATTTT
TRBV15,14,TRBD1,TRBJ2-3,NA,CATRQGLSTDTQYF,TGTGCCACCCGACAGGGGCTAAGCACAGATACGCAGTATTTT
TRBV7-6,13,NA,TRBJ1-1,NA,CASSLGEGGSAFF,TGTGCCAGCAGCTTAGGGGAGGGGGGTTCCGCTTTCTTT
TRBV7-8,19,TRBD1,TRBJ1-4,NA,CASSLGTGDYLLINEKLFF,TGTGCCAGCAGCTTAGGGACAGGGGATTACCTCCTAATTAATGAAAAACTGTTTTTT